These 19 T cell receptor beta chains were all obtained from the same sample, sequenced in a study of blood T cell repertoires in COVID-19. Sequencing was performed with immunoSEQ multiplex PCR; in TCRdb, only in-frame clones are kept and a portion is missing. In the table there are 250,000 to 300,000 clones, roughly 85% of which are singletons. The specimen was peripheral blood. Every receptor here comes from a man aged 50 to 59 with active or convalescent COVID-19.

J is TRBJ1-5 and V is TRBV27, with 7 nucleotides matching TRBD1. CDR3 length: 15 residues. The J segment lost 2 bases and the V segment lost 3 bases, leaving 4 bases of the junction unmatched. Germline V gene sequence: CDR1 MNHEY, CDR2 SMNVEV (reference sequence). The CDR3 reads CASSFVTGGNQPQHF. CDR3 in DNA: TGTGCCAGCAGTTTCGTAACAGGGGGCAATCAGCCCCAGCATTTT.

The chain combines TRBV5-1 with TRBJ1-4; 10 positions agree with TRBD1. Germline loops: CDR1 SGHRS, CDR2 YFSETQ. V lost 1 base and J lost 8; bases outside the gene matches: 2. The CDR3 length is 14 residues. The CDR3 DNA reads TGCGCCAGCAGCTTGAGGACAGGGGGAGAAAAACTGTTTTTT. Translation gives CASSLRTGGEKLFF. The complete variable domain, with remaining parts taken from reference TRBV5-1 and TRBJ1-4, reads KAGVTQTPRYLIKTRGQQVTLSCSPISGHRSVSWYQQTPGQGLQFLFEYFSETQRNKGNFPGRFSGRQFSNSRSEMNVSTLELGDSALYLCASSLRTGGEKLFFGSGTQLSVL.

This clone has a handful of counts. The rearrangement links TRBV19 to TRBJ1-2; 7 bases are a match to TRBD1. V was clipped by 3 bases and J by 0 bases; unmatched bases: 7. Germline-derived CDR1 and CDR2 are LNHDA and SQIVND (reference sequence). The CDR3 is made up of 16 amino acids. CDR3 amino acids: CASSMEGGRANYGYTF. CDR3 nucleotide sequence: TGTGCCAGTAGTATGGAAGGGGGCCGGGCTAACTATGGCTACACCTTC.

The chain couples TRBV3-1 (or the pseudogene TRBV3-2) to TRBJ2-1, with 7 nucleotides matching TRBD2. V lost 0 bases to trimming and J lost 7 bases; unmatched junction nucleotides: 15. The CDR3 is 18 residues long. Germline V gene data show CDR1 as LGHDT and CDR2 as YNNKEL (reference sequence). The CDR3 protein is CASSQDFERGRGVNEQFF. CDR3 bases: TGTGCCAGCAGCCAAGACTTTGAGCGCGGGAGAGGGGTTAATGAGCAGTTCTTC.

The rearrangement joins TRBV28 to TRBJ1-2, with TRBD1 identical over 7 bases. V trimming: 6 bases; J trimming: 3 bases; junction bases outside the gene matches: 4. From germline, CDR1 is MDHEN and CDR2 SYDVKM. The CDR3 totals 13 residues. Here the CDR3 DNA reads TGTGCCAGCAGGGGGACAGACCACTATGGCTACACCTTC. This gives the protein CASRGTDHYGYTF.

The chain carries TRBV12-3 or TRBV12-4 and TRBJ1-1; a possible D gene is TRBD1 (5 bases). The V end lost 5 bases, the J end lost 4 bases, and 11 bases lay between the germline ends. CDR3 length: 13 residues. The CDR3 nucleotides are TGTGCCAGCAGTCGTACGGGGGGCACTGAAGCTTTCTTT. This translates into CASSRTGGTEAFF.

The rearrangement links TRBV5-6 to TRBJ2-1; perhaps TRBD2 as D (6 bases). V was clipped by 3 bases and J by 10 bases, with 23 bases between them. The CDR3 spans 16 residues. CDR1 and CDR2 from the germline V gene are SGHDT and YYEEEE. The CDR3 sequence is CASSYGWGDPKREQFF. The CDR3 DNA sequence: TGTGCCAGCAGCTACGGATGGGGGGACCCCAAGAGAGAGCAGTTCTTC.

The CDR3 nucleotides are TGTGCCAGCAATCCCGGGGGCTCTGGGGCCAACGTCCTGACTTTC. Protein sequence: CASNPGGSGANVLTF. The V and J genes are TRBV9 and TRBJ2-6, with D perhaps matching TRBD2 (6 bases). Deletions cut 6 bases from V and 0 bases from J, with 10 bases between. Germline lookup yields CDR1 SGDLS and CDR2 YYNGEE. This CDR3 region has 15 residues. Complete variable domain (other parts from reference TRBV9 and TRBJ2-6): DSGVTQTPKHLITATGQRVTLRCSPRSGDLSVYWYQQSLDQGLQFLIQYYNGEERAKGNILERFSAQQFPDLHSELNLSSLELGDSALYFCASNPGGSGANVLTFGAGSRLTVL.

The chain combines TRBV28 with TRBJ1-5, with TRBD1 matching over 8 bases. CDR1 is MDHEN and CDR2 is SYDVKM in the germline V gene. Trimming at V came to 5 bases and at J to 7 bases, leaving 13 bases not matched to a gene. The CDR3 has 16 amino acids. The DNA of the CDR3 is TGTGCCAGCAGTCCGGCAGGGGGCGACGCGGGCCAGCCCCAGCATTTT. The encoded protein is CASSPAGGDAGQPQHF.

This sequence joins TRBV6-5 and TRBJ1-1, with TRBD1 matching over 7 bases. After removal of 6 bases from V and 1 base from J, the junction contained 5 bases not matched to a gene. Germline CDR1 MNHEY, CDR2 SVGAGI. The CDR3 runs 14 residues. Here the CDR3 reads CASRRGQSNTEAFF. The CDR3 DNA reads TGTGCCAGCAGACGGGGACAGTCGAACACTGAAGCTTTCTTT.

The chain combines TRBV19 with TRBJ2-1; unclear D gene. Deletions cut 7 bases from V and 0 bases from J, with 13 bases between. CDR1 is LNHDA and CDR2 is SQIVND in the germline V gene (reference sequence). CDR3 length: 15 residues. The CDR3 region is CASMAGLGSYNEQFF. The CDR3 DNA reads as TGTGCCAGTATGGCCGGGTTGGGCTCCTACAATGAGCAGTTCTTC.

CDR3 amino acids: CASSIRDKNTEAFF. CDR3 in DNA: TGTGCCAGCAGTATCCGGGACAAGAACACTGAAGCTTTCTTT. The chain recombines TRBV6-6 with TRBJ1-1; TRBD1 is a possible D gene (6 bases). The CDR3 consists of 14 residues. The V gene lost 5 bases and the J gene lost 1 base, with 11 bases spanning the gap. Germline assignment: CDR1 MNHNY and CDR2 SVGAGI (reference sequence).

The sample holds a few counts of this clone. The chain recombines TRBV4-1 with TRBJ2-7; TRBD1 agrees at 12 bases. The CDR3 sequence is 16 residues long. Unmatched junction bases numbered 5, after V lost 1 base and J lost 4 bases. Germline lookup yields CDR1 MGHRA and CDR2 YSYEKL. CDR3 in DNA: TGCGCCAGCAGCCAAGTACCGGGACAGGGGGCTTACGAGCAGTACTTC. It codes for CASSQVPGQGAYEQYF.

The chain combines TRBV2 with TRBJ1-2; 9 nucleotides agree with TRBD1. CDR1 is SNHLY and CDR2 is FYNNEI in the germline V gene. Losses at the gene ends were 3 bases for V and 4 bases for J; bases not matched to a gene: 0. The CDR3 consists of 13 residues. CDR3 bases: TGTGCCAGCAGTGAGACAGGGGGCTATGGCTACACCTTC. Amino acids: CASSETGGYGYTF.

There are a few counts of this clone. The chain combines TRBV18 with TRBJ2-2; 9 bases agree with TRBD1. From germline, CDR1 is KGHSH and CDR2 LQKENI. The CDR3 consists of 16 residues. V gave up 3 bases and J gave up 0 bases; unmatched junction bases: 2. The CDR3: CASSPDRGTNTGELFF. CDR3 DNA sequence: TGTGCCAGCTCACCTGACAGGGGGACGAACACCGGGGAGCTGTTTTTT. Complete variable domain (other parts from reference TRBV18 and TRBJ2-2): NAGVMQNPRHLVRRRGQEARLRCSPMKGHSHVYWYRQLPEEGLKFMVYLQKENIIDESGMPKERFSAEFPKEGPSILRIQQVVRGDSAAYFCASSPDRGTNTGELFFGEGSRLTVL.

This sequence joins TRBV7-9 and TRBJ2-3, with TRBD2 as a possible D gene (5 bases). Germline values: CDR1 SEHNR, CDR2 FQNEAQ (reference sequence). CDR3 length equals 15 residues. Between the trimmed V and J ends, which lost 5 bases and 0 bases, there was a span of 12 bases. In nucleotides, the CDR3 is TGTGCCAGCAGCCTAATCCGGGGAAGCACAGATACGCAGTATTTT. Residues: CASSLIRGSTDTQYF.

This chain uses TRBV6-5 with TRBJ2-6; D is uncertain. V lost 4 bases to trimming and J lost 3 bases, with 10 bases between them. The CDR3 consists of 15 residues. Germline V gene data show CDR1 as MNHEY and CDR2 as SVGAGI. In DNA, the CDR3 is TGTGCCAGCAGTTCTTTTATTAGTGGGGCCAACGTCCTGACTTTC. Its protein product is CASSSFISGANVLTF.

The chain recombines TRBV5-1 with TRBJ2-5; 8 bases map to TRBD2. The CDR3 length is 16 residues. The trim removed 0 bases at V and 2 bases at J, leaving 6 bases unmatched. The germline V gene has CDR1 SGHRS and CDR2 YFSETQ. The DNA of the CDR3 is TGCGCCAGCAGCTTGGCGGCTAGCGGGCCGCAAGAGACCCAGTACTTC. This translates into CASSLAASGPQETQYF.

This clone was counted between two and nine times. J is TRBJ2-5 and V is TRBV21-1; the table names TRBD2, a call not compared with the DNA. TRBV21-1 is given as a pseudogene. This CDR3 contains 18 residues. The DNA for the CDR3 is TGTGCCAGCAGCCCGAGATCCCCGGGCGGGAGGTTAGGAGAGACCCAGTACTTC. Translating gives CASSPRSPGGRLGETQYF.